This section outlines one T cell receptor (beta chain) sequence together with its context. These data originate in a study of Ad26.COV2.S vaccination and SARS-CoV-2 variants. The CDR3 sequence is 13 residues long. CDR1 is SGHAT, CDR2 FQNNGV, per germline. V was cut by 0 bases and J by 7 bases, with 9 bases left in between. Treatment: about 20 received Ad26.COV2.S at low or high dose, single or two shots; 5 received placebo; per-sample allocation not given. Day 63 after the first injection of vaccine or placebo was the sampling time. The data were produced by immunoSEQ multiplex PCR, yet TCRdb's version contains in-frame clones alone and is incomplete. The sample consists of 350,000 to 400,000 clones, around 85% of them appearing once.

The receptor was derived from a person between 18 and 59 years old who received the Ad26.COV2.S COVID-19 vaccine or a placebo. This chain links TRBV11-2 with TRBJ1-2; no clear D gene. Source: peripheral blood, taken in a trial of Ad26.COV2.S vaccine versus placebo. The CDR3 coding sequence is TGTGCCAGCAGCTTAGATTCCAGGAGTGGCTACACCTTC. This gives the protein CASSLDSRSGYTF.